Sequencing of this T cell receptor beta chain was carried out in a study of Ad26.COV2.S vaccination and SARS-CoV-2 variants. On the study more broadly: Each vaccinee took Ad26.COV2.S intramuscularly, once or twice 56 days apart.

The table came from immunoSEQ multiplex PCR; TCRdb's copy has only in-frame clones and leaves some out. Among about 400,000 clones listed, 80% to 95% were seen once. For this clone: No antigen is known for it.

Treatment here: approximately 18 received Ad26.COV2.S at low or high dose, single or two shots; about five received placebo; per-sample allocation not given. The investigators took samples on day 63 after the first vaccine or placebo injection. Trimming cost V 0 bases and J 1 base, with 16 bases left between them. Germline lookup yields CDR1 LGHNA and CDR2 YSLEER. The CDR3 has 19 residues. Study results and limitations: Analyses of TCR breadth and depth may have underestimated total T cell responses.

The TCR comes from a person aged 18-60 years who received the Ad26.COV2.S COVID-19 vaccine or a placebo. V is TRBV4-3 and J is TRBJ2-6; D tentatively fits TRBD1 or TRBD2 (5 bases each). The source material was peripheral blood, sampled in a trial of Ad26.COV2.S vaccine versus placebo. The CDR3: CASSQEWDAATSGANVLTF. Here the CDR3 DNA reads TGCGCCAGCAGCCAAGAGTGGGACGCTGCTACTTCTGGGGCCAACGTCCTGACTTTC.